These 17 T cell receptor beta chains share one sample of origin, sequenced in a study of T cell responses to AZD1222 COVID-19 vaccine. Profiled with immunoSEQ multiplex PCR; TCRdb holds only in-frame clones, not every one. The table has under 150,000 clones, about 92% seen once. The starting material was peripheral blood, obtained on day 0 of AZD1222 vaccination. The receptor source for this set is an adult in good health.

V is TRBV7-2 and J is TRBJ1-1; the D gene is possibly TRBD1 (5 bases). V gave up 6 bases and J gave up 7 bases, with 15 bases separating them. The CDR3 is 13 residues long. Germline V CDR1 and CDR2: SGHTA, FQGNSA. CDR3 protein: CASSPGRANEAFF. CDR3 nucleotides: TGTGCCAGCAGTCCAGGGAGGGCCAATGAAGCTTTCTTT. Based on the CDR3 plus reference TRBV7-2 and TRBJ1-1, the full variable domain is GAGVSQSPSNKVTEKGKDVELRCDPISGHTALYWYRQSLGQGLEFLIYFQGNSAPDKSGLPSDRFSAERTGGSVSTLTIQRTQQEDSAVYLCASSPGRANEAFFGQGTRLTVV.

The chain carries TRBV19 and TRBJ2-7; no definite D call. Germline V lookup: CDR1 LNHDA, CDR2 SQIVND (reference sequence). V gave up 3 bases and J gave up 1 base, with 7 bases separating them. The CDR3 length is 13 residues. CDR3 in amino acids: CASSIGRSYEQYF. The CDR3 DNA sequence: TGTGCCAGTAGTATTGGGCGTTCCTACGAGCAGTACTTC.

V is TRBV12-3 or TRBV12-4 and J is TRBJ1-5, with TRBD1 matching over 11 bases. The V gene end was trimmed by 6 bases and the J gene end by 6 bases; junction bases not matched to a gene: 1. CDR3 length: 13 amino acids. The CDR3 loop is CASRGTGGQPQHF. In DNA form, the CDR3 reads TGTGCCAGCAGGGGGACAGGGGGTCAGCCCCAGCATTTT.

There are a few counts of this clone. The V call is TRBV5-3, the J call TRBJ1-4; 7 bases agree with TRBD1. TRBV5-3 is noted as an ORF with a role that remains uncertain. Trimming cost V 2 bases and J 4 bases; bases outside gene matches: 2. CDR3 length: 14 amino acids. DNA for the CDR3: TGTGCCAGAAGCTTACAGGGGCGTAATGAAAAACTGTTTTTT. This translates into CARSLQGRNEKLFF.

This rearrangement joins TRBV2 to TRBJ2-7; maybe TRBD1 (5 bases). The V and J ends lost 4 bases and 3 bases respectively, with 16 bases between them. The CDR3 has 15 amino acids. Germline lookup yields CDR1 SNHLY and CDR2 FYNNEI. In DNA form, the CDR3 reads TGTGCCAGCAGTGGGGTGGGGCCGAAGGGCTACGAGCAGTACTTC. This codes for CASSGVGPKGYEQYF.

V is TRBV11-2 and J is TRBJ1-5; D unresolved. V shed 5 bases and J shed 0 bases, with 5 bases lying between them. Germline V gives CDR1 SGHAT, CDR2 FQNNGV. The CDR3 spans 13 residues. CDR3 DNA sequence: TGTGCCAGCAGCCCGGATAGCAATCAGCCCCAGCATTTT. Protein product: CASSPDSNQPQHF.

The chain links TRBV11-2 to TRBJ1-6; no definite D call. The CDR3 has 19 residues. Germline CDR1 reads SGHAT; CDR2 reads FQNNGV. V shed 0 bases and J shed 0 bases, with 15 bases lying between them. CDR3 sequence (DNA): TGTGCCAGCAGCTTAGATGCGGGTTCGGGAAGCTCCTATAATTCACCCCTCCACTTT. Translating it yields CASSLDAGSGSSYNSPLHF.

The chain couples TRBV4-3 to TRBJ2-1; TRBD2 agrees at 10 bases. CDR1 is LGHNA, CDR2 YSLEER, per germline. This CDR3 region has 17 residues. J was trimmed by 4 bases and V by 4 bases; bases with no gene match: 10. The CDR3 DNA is TGCGCCAGCAGCCCTTCCCCGCTAGCGGGGGTTTACAATGAGCAGTTCTTC. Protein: CASSPSPLAGVYNEQFF.

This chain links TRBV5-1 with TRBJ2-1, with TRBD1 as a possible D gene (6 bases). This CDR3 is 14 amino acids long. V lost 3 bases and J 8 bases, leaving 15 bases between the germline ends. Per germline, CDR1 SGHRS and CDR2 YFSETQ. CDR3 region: CASSWTALVDEQFF. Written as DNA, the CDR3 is TGCGCCAGCAGCTGGACAGCCTTGGTGGATGAGCAGTTCTTC.

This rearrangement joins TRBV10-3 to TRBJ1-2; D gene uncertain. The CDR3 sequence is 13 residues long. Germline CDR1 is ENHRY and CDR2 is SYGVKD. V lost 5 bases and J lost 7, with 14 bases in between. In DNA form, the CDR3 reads TGTGCCATCAGTCTAACCAACGACGGTGGCTACACCTTC. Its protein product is CAISLTNDGGYTF.

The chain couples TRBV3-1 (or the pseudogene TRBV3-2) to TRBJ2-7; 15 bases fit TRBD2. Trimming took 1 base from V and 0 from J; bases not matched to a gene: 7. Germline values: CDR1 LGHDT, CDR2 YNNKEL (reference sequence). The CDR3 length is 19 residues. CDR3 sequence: CASSQVKPGLAGGSYEQYF. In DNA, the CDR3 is TGTGCCAGCAGCCAAGTCAAGCCGGGACTAGCGGGAGGCTCCTACGAGCAGTACTTC.

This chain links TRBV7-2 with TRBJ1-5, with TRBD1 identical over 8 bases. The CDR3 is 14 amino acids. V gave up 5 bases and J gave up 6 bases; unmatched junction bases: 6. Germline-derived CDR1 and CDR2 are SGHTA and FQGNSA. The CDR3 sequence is CASSQDRGGQPQHF. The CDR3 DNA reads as TGTGCCAGCAGCCAAGACAGGGGCGGTCAGCCCCAGCATTTT.

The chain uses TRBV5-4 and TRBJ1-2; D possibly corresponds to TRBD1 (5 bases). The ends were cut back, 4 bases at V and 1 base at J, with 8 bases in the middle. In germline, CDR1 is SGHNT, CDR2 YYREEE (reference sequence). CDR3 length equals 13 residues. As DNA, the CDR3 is TGTGCCAGCAGCATCGACAGTAACTATGGCTACACCTTC. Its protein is CASSIDSNYGYTF.

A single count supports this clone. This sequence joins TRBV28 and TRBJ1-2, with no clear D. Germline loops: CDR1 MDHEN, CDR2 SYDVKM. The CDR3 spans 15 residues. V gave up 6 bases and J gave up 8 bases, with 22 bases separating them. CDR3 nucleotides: TGTGCCAGCAGCACGACCCCGTTCGGATTTAGCGGCTACACCTTC. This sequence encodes CASSTTPFGFSGYTF.

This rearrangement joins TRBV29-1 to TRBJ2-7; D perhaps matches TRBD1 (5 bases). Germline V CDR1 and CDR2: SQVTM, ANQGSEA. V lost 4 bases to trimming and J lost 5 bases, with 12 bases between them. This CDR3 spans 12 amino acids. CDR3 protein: CSVADSRDEQYF. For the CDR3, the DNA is TGCAGCGTTGCCGACAGTAGGGACGAGCAGTACTTC.

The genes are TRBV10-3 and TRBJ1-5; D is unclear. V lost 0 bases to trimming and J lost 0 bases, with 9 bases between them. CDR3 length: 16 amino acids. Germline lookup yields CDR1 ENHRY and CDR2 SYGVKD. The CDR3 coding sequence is TGTGCCATCAGTGAGTCACCAGTTAGTAGCAATCAGCCCCAGCATTTT. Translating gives CAISESPVSSNQPQHF.

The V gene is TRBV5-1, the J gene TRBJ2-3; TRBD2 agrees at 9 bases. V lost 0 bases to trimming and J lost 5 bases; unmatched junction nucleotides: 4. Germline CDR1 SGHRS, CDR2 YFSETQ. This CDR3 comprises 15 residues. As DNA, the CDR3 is TGCGCCAGCAGCTTGGATAGCGGGAGTGGAGATACGCAGTATTTT. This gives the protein CASSLDSGSGDTQYF.